This T cell receptor beta chain was retrieved from a study of T cell changes during pregnancy in multiple sclerosis. The CDR3 sequence is 13 residues long. V was shortened by 3 bases and J by 4 bases, with 7 bases between the two germline ends. Germline V gene sequence: CDR1 MRHNA, CDR2 SNTAGT. The protocol was immunoSEQ multiplex PCR, while the TCRdb copy is restricted to in-frame clones and leaves out a portion. The sample carries 20,000 to 25,000 clones, more than 75% recorded once. The receptor comes from a female donor with multiple sclerosis, enrolled in a pregnancy study. This material consisted of CD8+ T cells from peripheral blood mononuclear cells, taken after pregnancy. The chain couples TRBV6-4 to TRBJ1-5; a possible D gene is TRBD1 (5 bases). CDR3 sequence (DNA): TGTGCCAGCAGTGAGACAGCAAATCAGCCCCAGCATTTT. Amino acids: CASSETANQPQHF.